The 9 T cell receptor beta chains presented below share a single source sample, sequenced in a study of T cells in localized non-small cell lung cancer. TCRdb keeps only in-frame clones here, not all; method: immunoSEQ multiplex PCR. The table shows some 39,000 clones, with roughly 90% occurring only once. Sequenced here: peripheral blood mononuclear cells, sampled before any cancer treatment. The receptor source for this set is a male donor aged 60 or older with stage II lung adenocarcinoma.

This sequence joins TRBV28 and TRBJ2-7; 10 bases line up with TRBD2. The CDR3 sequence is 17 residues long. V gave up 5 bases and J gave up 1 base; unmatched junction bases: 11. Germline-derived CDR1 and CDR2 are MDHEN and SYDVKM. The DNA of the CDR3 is TGTGCCAGCAGTCCCCCCCCCGGGACTAGCGATTCCTACGAGCAGTACTTC. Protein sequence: CASSPPPGTSDSYEQYF.

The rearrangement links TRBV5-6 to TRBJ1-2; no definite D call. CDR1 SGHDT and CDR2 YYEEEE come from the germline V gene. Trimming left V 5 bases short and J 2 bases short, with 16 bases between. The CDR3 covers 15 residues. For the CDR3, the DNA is TGTGCCAGCAGTCCTCGAAGGGCTCCAAACTATGGCTACACCTTC. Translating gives CASSPRRAPNYGYTF. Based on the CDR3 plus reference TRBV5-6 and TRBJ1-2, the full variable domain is DAGVTQSPTHLIKTRGQQVTLRCSPKSGHDTVSWYQQALGQGPQFIFQYYEEEERQRGNFPDRFSGHQFPNYSSELNVNALLLGDSALYLCASSPRRAPNYGYTFGSGTRLTVV.

The CDR3 DNA sequence: TGTGCCAGCAGTTCCTCGACAGGGCTAGGAGAGACCCAGTACTTC. It is translated as CASSSSTGLGETQYF. The chain couples TRBV6-6 to TRBJ2-5; 7 bases line up with TRBD1. The ends lost 4 bases at V and 4 bases at J; junction bases unmatched: 9. CDR3 length: 15 amino acids. Germline V CDR1 and CDR2: MNHNY, SVGAGI (reference sequence).

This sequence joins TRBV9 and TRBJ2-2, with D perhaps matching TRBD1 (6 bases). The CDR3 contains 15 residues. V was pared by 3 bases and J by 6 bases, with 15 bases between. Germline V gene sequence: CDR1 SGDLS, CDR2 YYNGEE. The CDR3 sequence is CASSERQGISGELFF. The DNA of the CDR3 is TGTGCCAGCAGCGAACGGCAGGGGATATCCGGGGAGCTGTTTTTT.

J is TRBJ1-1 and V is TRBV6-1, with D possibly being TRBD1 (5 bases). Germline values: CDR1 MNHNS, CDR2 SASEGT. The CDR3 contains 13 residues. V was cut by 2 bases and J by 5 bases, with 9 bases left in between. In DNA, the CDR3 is TGTGCCAGCAGTGAAATGGGGCGTACTGAAGCTTTCTTT. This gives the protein CASSEMGRTEAFF.

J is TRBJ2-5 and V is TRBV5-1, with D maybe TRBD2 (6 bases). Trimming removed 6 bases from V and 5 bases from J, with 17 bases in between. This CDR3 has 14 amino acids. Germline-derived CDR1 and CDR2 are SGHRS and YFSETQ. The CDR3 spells CASKWATGRETQYF. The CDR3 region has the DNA TGCGCCAGCAAATGGGCTACGGGGAGGGAGACCCAGTACTTC.

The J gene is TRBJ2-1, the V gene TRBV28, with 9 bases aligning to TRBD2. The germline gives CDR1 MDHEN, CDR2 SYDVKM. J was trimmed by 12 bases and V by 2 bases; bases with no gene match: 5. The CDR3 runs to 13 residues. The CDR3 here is CASSLAGGLMQFF. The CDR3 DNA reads TGTGCCAGCAGTTTAGCGGGAGGGCTTATGCAGTTCTTC.

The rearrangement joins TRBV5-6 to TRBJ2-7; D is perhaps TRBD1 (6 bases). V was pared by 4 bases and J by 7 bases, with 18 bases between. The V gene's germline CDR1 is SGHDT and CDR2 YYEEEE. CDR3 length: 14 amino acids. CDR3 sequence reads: CASSLLGASEEQYF. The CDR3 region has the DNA TGTGCCAGCAGCCTTCTGGGGGCCTCCGAGGAGCAGTACTTC.

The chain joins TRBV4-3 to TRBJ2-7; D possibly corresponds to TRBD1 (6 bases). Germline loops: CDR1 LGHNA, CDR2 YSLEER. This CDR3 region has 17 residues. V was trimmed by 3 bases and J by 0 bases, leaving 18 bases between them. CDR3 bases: TGCGCCAGCAGCCATCGAATTGGGGGCTATAGCTCCTACGAGCAGTACTTC. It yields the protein CASSHRIGGYSSYEQYF.